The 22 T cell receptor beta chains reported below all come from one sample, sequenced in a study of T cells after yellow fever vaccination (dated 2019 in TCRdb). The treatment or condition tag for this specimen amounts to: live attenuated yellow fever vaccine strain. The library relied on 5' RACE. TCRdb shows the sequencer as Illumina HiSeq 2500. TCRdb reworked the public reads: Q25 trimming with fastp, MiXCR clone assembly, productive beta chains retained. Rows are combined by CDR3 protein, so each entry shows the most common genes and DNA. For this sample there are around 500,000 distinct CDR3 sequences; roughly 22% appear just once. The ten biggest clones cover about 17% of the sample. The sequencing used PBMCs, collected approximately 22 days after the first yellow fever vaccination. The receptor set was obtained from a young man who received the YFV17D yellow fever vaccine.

CDR3: CASLGQGNEQFF. The CDR3 bases are TGTGCCAGCCTAGGCCAGGGAAATGAGCAGTTCTTC. The chain combines TRBV25-1 with TRBJ2-1, with D maybe TRBD1 (5 bases). The CDR3 has 12 residues. V dropped 8 bases and J dropped 7 bases, with 12 bases sitting between them. The germline V gene has CDR1 MGHDK and CDR2 SYGVNS.

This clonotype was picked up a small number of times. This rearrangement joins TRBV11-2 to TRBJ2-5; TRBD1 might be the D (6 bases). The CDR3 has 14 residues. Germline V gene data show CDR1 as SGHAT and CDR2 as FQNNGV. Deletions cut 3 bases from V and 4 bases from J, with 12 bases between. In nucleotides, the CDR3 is TGTGCCAGCAGCTTGCCCCAGGGGCGAGAGACCCAGTACTTC. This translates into CASSLPQGRETQYF.

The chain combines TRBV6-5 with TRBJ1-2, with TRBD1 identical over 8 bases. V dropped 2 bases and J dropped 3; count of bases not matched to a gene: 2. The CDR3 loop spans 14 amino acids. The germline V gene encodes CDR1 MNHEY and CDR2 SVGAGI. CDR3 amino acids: CASSYRQGHYGYTF. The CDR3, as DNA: TGTGCCAGCAGTTACCGACAGGGGCACTATGGCTACACCTTC.

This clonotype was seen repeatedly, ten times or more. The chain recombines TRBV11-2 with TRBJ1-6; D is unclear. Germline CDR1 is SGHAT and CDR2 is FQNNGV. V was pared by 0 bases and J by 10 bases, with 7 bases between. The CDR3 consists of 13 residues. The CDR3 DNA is TGTGCCAGCAGCTTAGACTACAGCTCACCCCTCCACTTT. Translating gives CASSLDYSSPLHF.

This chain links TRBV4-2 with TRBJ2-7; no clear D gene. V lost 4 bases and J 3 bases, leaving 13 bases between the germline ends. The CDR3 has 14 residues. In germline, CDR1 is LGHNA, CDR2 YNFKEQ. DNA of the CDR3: TGTGCCAGCAGCCCTGGGCCCAGGTGCTACGAGCAGTACTTC. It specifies CASSPGPRCYEQYF.

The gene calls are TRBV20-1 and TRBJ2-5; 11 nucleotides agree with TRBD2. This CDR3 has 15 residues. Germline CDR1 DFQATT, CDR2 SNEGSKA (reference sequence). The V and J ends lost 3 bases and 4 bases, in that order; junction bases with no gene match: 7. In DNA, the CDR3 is TGCAGTGCTAGTCTTGGACTAGCGGGTTCAGAGACCCAGTACTTC. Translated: CSASLGLAGSETQYF.

This CDR3 reads CASSLASGGEGYGYTF. The CDR3 coding sequence is TGTGCCAGCAGCTTAGCCAGCGGTGGAGAAGGCTATGGCTACACCTTC. The V gene is TRBV7-2, the J gene TRBJ1-2; D is ambiguous. From germline, CDR1 is SGHTA and CDR2 FQGNSA. The CDR3 is made up of 16 amino acids. Deletions cut 0 bases from V and 4 bases from J, with 15 bases between.

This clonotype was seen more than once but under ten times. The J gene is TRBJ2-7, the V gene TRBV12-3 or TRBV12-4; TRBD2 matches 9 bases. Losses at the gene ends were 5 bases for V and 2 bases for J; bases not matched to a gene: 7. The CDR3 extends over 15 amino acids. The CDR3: CASSQLTSGPYEQYF. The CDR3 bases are TGTGCCAGCAGTCAATTGACTAGCGGCCCCTACGAGCAGTACTTC.

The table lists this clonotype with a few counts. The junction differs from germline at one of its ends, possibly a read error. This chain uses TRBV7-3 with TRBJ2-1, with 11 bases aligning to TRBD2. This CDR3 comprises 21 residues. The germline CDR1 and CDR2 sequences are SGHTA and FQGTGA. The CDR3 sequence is CASSLIAPSGGTYTSHNEQFF. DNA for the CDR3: TGTGCCAGCAGCTTAATAGCGCCTAGCGGGGGGACGTACACCTCCCACAATGAGCAGTTCTTC.

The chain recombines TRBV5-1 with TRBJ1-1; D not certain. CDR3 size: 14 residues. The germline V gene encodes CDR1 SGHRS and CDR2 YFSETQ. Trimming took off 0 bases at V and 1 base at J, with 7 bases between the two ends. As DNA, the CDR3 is TGCGCCAGCAGCTTGGAATCAACGAACACTGAAGCTTTCTTT. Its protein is CASSLESTNTEAFF.

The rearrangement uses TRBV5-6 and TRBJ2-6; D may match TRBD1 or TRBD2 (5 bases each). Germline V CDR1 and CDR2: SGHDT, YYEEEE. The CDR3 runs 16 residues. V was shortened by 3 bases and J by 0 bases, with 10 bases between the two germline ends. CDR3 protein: CASSSGPYSGANVLTF. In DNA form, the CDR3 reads TGTGCCAGCAGCTCGGGGCCCTACTCTGGGGCCAACGTCCTGACTTTC.

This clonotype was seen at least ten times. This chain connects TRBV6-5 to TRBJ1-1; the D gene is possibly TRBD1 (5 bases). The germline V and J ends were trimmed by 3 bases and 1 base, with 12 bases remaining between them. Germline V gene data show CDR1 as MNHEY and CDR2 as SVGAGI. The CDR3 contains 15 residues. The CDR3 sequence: CASSYHDGGNTEAFF. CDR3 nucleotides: TGTGCCAGCAGTTATCATGATGGGGGGAACACTGAAGCTTTCTTT.

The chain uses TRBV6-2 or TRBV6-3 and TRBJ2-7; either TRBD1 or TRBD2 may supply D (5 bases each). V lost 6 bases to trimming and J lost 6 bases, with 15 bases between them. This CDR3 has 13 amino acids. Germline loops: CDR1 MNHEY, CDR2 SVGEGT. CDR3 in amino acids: CASRSTGTAEQYF. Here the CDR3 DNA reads TGTGCCAGCAGATCCACCGGGACGGCCGAGCAGTACTTC.

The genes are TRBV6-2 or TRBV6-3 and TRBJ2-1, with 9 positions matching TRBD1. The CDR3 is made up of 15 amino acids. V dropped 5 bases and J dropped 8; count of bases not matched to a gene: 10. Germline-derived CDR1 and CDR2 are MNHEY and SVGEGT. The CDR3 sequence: CASSLRDRVYDEQFF. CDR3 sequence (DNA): TGTGCCAGCAGTCTCCGGGACAGGGTTTACGATGAGCAGTTCTTC.

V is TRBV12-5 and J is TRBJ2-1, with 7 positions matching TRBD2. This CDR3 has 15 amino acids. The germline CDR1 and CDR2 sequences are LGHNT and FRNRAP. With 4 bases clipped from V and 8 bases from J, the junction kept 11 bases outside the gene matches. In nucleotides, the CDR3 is TGTGCTAGTGGTTCAGGCTGGGTGGGGGGGGATGAGCAGTTCTTC. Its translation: CASGSGWVGGDEQFF. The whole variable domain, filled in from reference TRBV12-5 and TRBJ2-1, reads DARVTQTPRHKVTEMGQEVTMRCQPILGHNTVFWYRQTMMQGLELLAYFRNRAPLDDSGMPKDRFSAEMPDATLATLKIQPSEPRDSAVYFCASGSGWVGGDEQFFGPGTRLTVL.

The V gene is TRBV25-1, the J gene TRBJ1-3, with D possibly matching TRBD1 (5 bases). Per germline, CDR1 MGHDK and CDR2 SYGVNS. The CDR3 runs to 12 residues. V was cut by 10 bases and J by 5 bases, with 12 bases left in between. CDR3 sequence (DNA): TGTGCCACCAAGGGACCGCGAAACACCATATATTTT. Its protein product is CATKGPRNTIYF. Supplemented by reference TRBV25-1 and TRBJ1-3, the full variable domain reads EADIYQTPRYLVIGTGKKITLECSQTMGHDKMYWYQQDPGMELHLIHYSYGVNSTEKGDLSSESTVSRIRTEHFPLTLESARPSHTSQYLCATKGPRNTIYFGEGSWLTVV.

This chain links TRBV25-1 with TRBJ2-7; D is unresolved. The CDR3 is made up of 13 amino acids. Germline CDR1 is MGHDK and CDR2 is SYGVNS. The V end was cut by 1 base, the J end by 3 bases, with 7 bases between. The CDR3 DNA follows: TGTGCCAGCAGTGAATTTTCAAGCTACGAGCAGTACTTC. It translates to CASSEFSSYEQYF.

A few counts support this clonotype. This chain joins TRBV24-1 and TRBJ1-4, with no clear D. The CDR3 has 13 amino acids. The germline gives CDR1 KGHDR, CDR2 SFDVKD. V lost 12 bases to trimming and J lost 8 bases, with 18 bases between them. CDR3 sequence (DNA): TGTGCCGCCAAAGGCGAAGAAGAGGAAAAACTGTTTTTT. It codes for CAAKGEEEEKLFF.

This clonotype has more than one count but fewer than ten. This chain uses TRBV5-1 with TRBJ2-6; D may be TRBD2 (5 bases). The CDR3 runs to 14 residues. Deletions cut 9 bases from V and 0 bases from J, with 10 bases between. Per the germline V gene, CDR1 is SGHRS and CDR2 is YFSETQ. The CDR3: CATGFGSGANVLTF. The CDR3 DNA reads TGCGCCACGGGATTTGGCTCTGGGGCCAACGTCCTGACTTTC.

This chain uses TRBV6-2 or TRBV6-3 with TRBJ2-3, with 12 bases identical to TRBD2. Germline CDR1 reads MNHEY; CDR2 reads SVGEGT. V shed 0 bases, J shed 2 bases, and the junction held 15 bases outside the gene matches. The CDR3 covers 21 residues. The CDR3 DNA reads TGTGCCAGCAGTTACTCGCTCTTTACTAGCGGGGGGCCAATCGTCACAGATACGCAGTATTTT. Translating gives CASSYSLFTSGGPIVTDTQYF.

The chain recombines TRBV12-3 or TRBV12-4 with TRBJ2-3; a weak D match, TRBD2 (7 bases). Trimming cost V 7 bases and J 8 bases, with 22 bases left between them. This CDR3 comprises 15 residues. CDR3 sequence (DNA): TGTGCCAGCACCCAGGGGCCAGCGGGGAGGGGTACGCAGTATTTT. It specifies CASTQGPAGRGTQYF.

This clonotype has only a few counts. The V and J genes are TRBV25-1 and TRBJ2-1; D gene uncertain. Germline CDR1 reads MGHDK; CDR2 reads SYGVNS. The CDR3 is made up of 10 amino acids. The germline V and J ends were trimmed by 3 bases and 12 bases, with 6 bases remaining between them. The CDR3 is CASSDSRQFF. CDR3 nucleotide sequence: TGTGCCAGCAGTGACTCCAGGCAGTTCTTC.